A single sample is the source of the 2 T cell receptor beta chains below, sequenced in a study of cytomegalovirus exposure and HLA in healthy donors. Use of 60 Vbeta and 13 Jbeta primers characterized the PCR. Profiling relied on immunoSEQ multiplex PCR, and the TCRdb table lists in-frame clones only, not all of them. The repertoire holds about 170,000 clones, with 60% to 85% as singletons. Sequencing was performed on PBMCs. These receptors were obtained from a woman in her fifties or sixties in good health and CMV-seropositive.

J is TRBJ1-1 and V is TRBV6-6; 7 bases map to TRBD1. The CDR3 consists of 12 residues. After removal of 8 bases from V and 3 bases from J, the junction contained 3 bases not matched to a gene. From germline, CDR1 is MNHNY and CDR2 SVGAGI (reference sequence). The CDR3 DNA follows: TGTGCCAGCCTACAGGGGCACACTGAAGCTTTCTTT. Protein: CASLQGHTEAFF.

The chain uses TRBV5-4 and TRBJ2-1; D possibly corresponds to TRBD2 (6 bases). V was clipped by 1 base and J by 7 bases, with 9 bases between them. The CDR3 consists of 13 residues. Germline CDR1 is SGHNT and CDR2 is YYREEE (reference sequence). The DNA of the CDR3 is TGTGCCAGCAGCTTGTTTGGGGGGAATGAGCAGTTCTTC. Protein sequence: CASSLFGGNEQFF.